A selection of T cell receptor beta chains follows, all from one sample in a study of Ad26.COV2.S vaccination and SARS-CoV-2 variants. Sequenced by immunoSEQ multiplex PCR; TCRdb stores in-frame clones only, minus some. The sample consists of just over 350,000 clones, more than 75% of them appearing once. The sample here was peripheral blood, taken in a trial of Ad26.COV2.S vaccine versus placebo. The receptors stem from a person between 18 and 65 years old who received the Ad26.COV2.S COVID-19 vaccine or a placebo. The CDR3 runs from the conserved cysteine through the conserved F or W. Fields, in order: D gene, J gene, V gene, clone size, CDR3 protein, CDR3 DNA. A D gene is named only where the DNA matches it firmly. Expanded clones get a size class; other rows say once, few or many, or leave the size out.

D: TRBD1
J: TRBJ1-4
V: TRBV30
size: NA
CDR3: CAWTWPGTGGLSEKLFF
DNA: TGTGCCTGGACTTGGCCCGGGACAGGGGGCTTAAGCGAAAAACTGTTTTTT

D: NA
J: TRBJ1-5
V: TRBV5-6
size: NA
CDR3: CASSLQSQPQHF
DNA: TGTGCCAGCAGCCTCCAGAGTCAGCCCCAGCATTTT

D: TRBD1
J: TRBJ1-5
V: TRBV19
size: NA
CDR3: CASRGQINQPQHF
DNA: TGTGCCAGTAGGGGACAGATCAATCAGCCCCAGCATTTT

D: NA
J: TRBJ2-5
V: TRBV5-1
size: NA
CDR3: CASSLGPQETQYF
DNA: TGCGCCAGCAGCTTGGGCCCACAGGAGACCCAGTACTTC

D: NA
J: TRBJ1-6
V: TRBV19
size: once
CDR3: CASSIEEGYNSPLHF
DNA: TGTGCCAGTAGTATTGAGGAGGGATATAATTCACCCCTCCACTTT

D: TRBD2
J: TRBJ2-7
V: TRBV27
size: NA
CDR3: CASSSVSGAYEQYF
DNA: TGTGCCAGCAGTTCGGTTAGCGGGGCCTACGAGCAGTACTTC

D: NA
J: TRBJ1-1
V: TRBV7-9
size: NA
CDR3: CASSPKQGMNTEAFF
DNA: TGTGCCAGCAGCCCAAAACAGGGTATGAACACTGAAGCTTTCTTT

D: NA
J: TRBJ1-1
V: TRBV10-1
size: NA
CDR3: CASSETGENTEAFF
DNA: TGCGCCAGCAGTGAGACAGGAGAGAACACTGAAGCTTTCTTT

D: TRBD1
J: TRBJ1-2
V: TRBV28
size: NA
CDR3: CASSLKDRVFAF
DNA: TGTGCCAGCAGTTTAAAGGACAGGGTTTTTGCCTTC

D: NA
J: TRBJ1-6
V: TRBV7-2
size: NA
CDR3: CASSLWGTDNSPLHF
DNA: TGTGCCAGCAGCTTATGGGGGACGGATAATTCACCCCTCCACTTT

D: NA
J: TRBJ2-5
V: TRBV3-1/TRBV3-2
size: NA
CDR3: CASSQLAVETQYF
DNA: TGTGCCAGCAGCCAATTGGCGGTAGAGACCCAGTACTTC

D: NA
J: TRBJ2-2
V: TRBV6-5
size: NA
CDR3: CASGRSGELFF
DNA: TGTGCCAGCGGGAGATCCGGGGAGCTGTTTTTT

D: TRBD2
J: TRBJ2-7
V: TRBV18
size: NA
CDR3: CASSPTGTSGYEQYF
DNA: TGTGCCAGCTCACCTACCGGGACTAGCGGCTACGAGCAGTACTTC

D: NA
J: TRBJ1-1
V: TRBV18
size: NA
CDR3: CASSPLYGDTEAFF
DNA: TGTGCCAGCTCACCCCTGTATGGGGACACTGAAGCTTTCTTT

D: TRBD2
J: TRBJ2-3
V: TRBV7-8
size: NA
CDR3: CASSPWGASGSWEDTQYF
DNA: TGTGCCAGCAGCCCATGGGGGGCTAGCGGGAGTTGGGAAGATACGCAGTATTTT

D: TRBD1
J: TRBJ2-7
V: TRBV7-9
size: NA
CDR3: CASSFIWAGGSYEQYF
DNA: TGTGCCAGCAGCTTCATTTGGGCAGGGGGCTCCTACGAGCAGTACTTC

D: NA
J: TRBJ1-1
V: TRBV3-1/TRBV3-2
size: once
CDR3: CASSRIQGNTEAFF
DNA: TGTGCCAGCAGCCGAATACAGGGGAACACTGAAGCTTTCTTT

D: NA
J: TRBJ2-7
V: TRBV28
size: NA
CDR3: CATTVSSYEQYF
DNA: TGTGCCACAACAGTTTCCTCCTACGAGCAGTACTTC

D: NA
J: TRBJ2-7
V: TRBV6-2/TRBV6-3
size: NA
CDR3: CASSYSRDEQYF
DNA: TGTGCCAGCAGTTACTCAAGGGACGAGCAGTACTTC